A selection of T cell receptor beta chains follows, all from one sample in a study of siplizumab effects on memory and regulatory T cells. Using immunoSEQ multiplex PCR, the repertoire was profiled, and TCRdb retains in-frame clones only, with some absent. The table lists approximately 100,000 clones, around 93% of them singletons. The specimen sequenced was non-Treg CD4+ T cells sorted from blood. The receptors come from a human donor in good health. Both conserved end residues are part of each CDR3. The D gene is left open where the match is weak. A row's size may be missing; if present it is once, few, many or a size class.

j_gene,abundance,v_gene,d_gene,CDR3nt,CDR3aa
TRBJ2-3,.,TRBV25-1,.,TGTGCCAGCAGTGACACCCCGCATACGCAGTATTTT,CASSDTPHTQYF
TRBJ1-4,few,TRBV5-6,.,TGTGCCAGCATAGGGGCAGGTGAAAAACTGTTTTTT,CASIGAGEKLFF
TRBJ2-7,.,TRBV2,.,TGTGCCAGCAGTGAGGGACCTCCATACGAGCAGTACTTC,CASSEGPPYEQYF
TRBJ2-6,.,TRBV5-1,.,TGCGCCAGCAGCCTGCTCTCGGGGTACTCTGGGGCCAACGTCCTGACTTTC,CASSLLSGYSGANVLTF
TRBJ1-3,.,TRBV10-3,.,TGTGCCATCAGTGCTGGGGTCTCCGTGATCTCTGGAAACACCATATATTTT,CAISAGVSVISGNTIYF
TRBJ2-4,.,TRBV28,TRBD2,TGTGCCAGCGGAGGGGTTGCTAGCGGATATGGCATTCAGTACTTC,CASGGVASGYGIQYF
TRBJ2-6,.,TRBV15,.,TGTGCCACCAGCAGAGGGAGGAACGTCCTGACTTTC,CATSRGRNVLTF
TRBJ2-7,.,TRBV11-2,TRBD2,TGTGCCAGCAGCTTACCGGGAGCGGGGGCCTACGAGCAGTACTTC,CASSLPGAGAYEQYF
TRBJ1-5,.,TRBV6-5,.,TGTGCCAGCAGTTACTACAGACAGCCCCAGCATTTT,CASSYYRQPQHF
TRBJ2-3,.,TRBV5-4,TRBD2,TGTGCCAGCAGCTTCACTAGCGGGGGGCCGCAAGATACGCAGTATTTT,CASSFTSGGPQDTQYF
TRBJ2-7,.,TRBV6-5,.,TGTGCCAGCAGTGTGGGGGGGGCGCCATACGAGCAGTACTTC,CASSVGGAPYEQYF
TRBJ1-1,few,TRBV30,TRBD1,TGTGCCTGGAGTGTACCGGGGGCAGGGGGCCTGATTACTGAAGCTTTCTTT,CAWSVPGAGGLITEAFF
TRBJ2-5,once,TRBV5-1,TRBD1,TGCGCCAGCAGCTTGGCCTGGGACAGGCTCGAGACCCAGTACTTC,CASSLAWDRLETQYF
TRBJ1-6,.,TRBV5-4,TRBD1,TGTGCCAGCAGCCCAGCCGGGACAGGGGTTTCACCCCTCCACTTT,CASSPAGTGVSPLHF
TRBJ2-1,.,TRBV15,.,TGTGCCACCAGCAGAGGCTTTCCCAATGAGCAGTTCTTC,CATSRGFPNEQFF
TRBJ2-1,.,TRBV30,.,TGTGCCTGGAGTGAAACCCGGGGTGGGCAGAAGTACAATGAGCAGTTCTTC,CAWSETRGGQKYNEQFF
TRBJ1-3,.,TRBV29-1,.,TGCAGCGTTGCGGTGGGAGGAAACACCATATATTTT,CSVAVGGNTIYF
TRBJ2-1,.,TRBV5-4,.,TGTGCCAGCAGCTCGGCGGGGTCTCCCTACAATGAGCAGTTCTTC,CASSSAGSPYNEQFF
TRBJ2-7,.,TRBV2,.,TGTGCCAGCAGTGAATTACGCCCCCCCGGCTACGAGCAGTACTTC,CASSELRPPGYEQYF
TRBJ2-3,.,TRBV13,TRBD2,TGTGCCAGCAGCTTAGGCCTCCTAGCGGGGTTCGGGGATACGCAGTATTTT,CASSLGLLAGFGDTQYF
TRBJ2-7,.,TRBV4-1,.,TGCGCCAGCAGCCAAGGTAGGGCCAGGGGCACCTGGGAGCAGTACTTC,CASSQGRARGTWEQYF
TRBJ1-5,.,TRBV6-5,.,TGTGCCAGCAGTTACAAGCCGGGGAGTCAGCCCCAGCATTTT,CASSYKPGSQPQHF
TRBJ1-1,.,TRBV30,TRBD1,TGTGCCGCAGGACAGGGTCCCAACACTGAAGCTTTCTTT,CAAGQGPNTEAFF
TRBJ2-3,.,TRBV19,.,TGTGCCAGTAGTATGGGGTCAGGGTTTTCAGATACGCAGTATTTT,CASSMGSGFSDTQYF
TRBJ2-5,once,TRBV5-4,.,TGTGCCAGCAGCTTAGGCGCCCCAGGGACCCAGTACTTC,CASSLGAPGTQYF
TRBJ2-3,once,TRBV7-2,.,TGTGCCAGCAGCTTAGGGGCCAACTTAAACACAGATACGCAGTATTTT,CASSLGANLNTDTQYF
TRBJ1-2,.,TRBV6-1,.,TGTGCCAGCAGTCTTGCCTGGGGTGGCTACACCTTC,CASSLAWGGYTF
TRBJ1-6,.,TRBV18,TRBD1,TGTGCCAGCTCACAAACACAGGGGACCCAATCACCCCTCCACTTT,CASSQTQGTQSPLHF
TRBJ2-2,once,TRBV11-1,.,TGTGCCAGCAGCCCCGGACAGAGGATCGCCGGGGAGCTGTTTTTT,CASSPGQRIAGELFF
TRBJ1-2,.,TRBV27,.,TGTGCCAGCAGTTCTACGGGTGAAGGCTACACCTTC,CASSSTGEGYTF
TRBJ1-6,.,TRBV6-5,.,TGTGCCAGCAGTTTACAGTCCCAAACGATCTCACCCCTCCACTTT,CASSLQSQTISPLHF
TRBJ2-5,.,TRBV9,.,TGTGCCAGCAGCGTCACAGGGGAGACCCAGTACTTC,CASSVTGETQYF
TRBJ1-4,.,TRBV6-1,.,TGTGCCAGCAGTGAAAACCCCGTCGGGCGCGCAACTAATGAAAAACTGTTTTTT,CASSENPVGRATNEKLFF
TRBJ1-1,.,TRBV5-4,.,TGTGCCAGCAGCTTGGACAGCTTGAACACTGAAGCTTTCTTT,CASSLDSLNTEAFF
TRBJ2-3,.,TRBV9,.,TGTGCCAGCAGCGTACAACCATTTGGGTTCACAGATACGCAGTATTTT,CASSVQPFGFTDTQYF
TRBJ1-5,once,TRBV6-6,TRBD1,TGTGCCAGCAGCATACCCGGCCAGGGGGTTGATCAGCCCCAGCATTTT,CASSIPGQGVDQPQHF
TRBJ1-3,.,TRBV4-1,TRBD1,TGCGCCAGCAGCCAAGGCCCGACAGGGGGCGCAACTGGAAACACCATATATTTT,CASSQGPTGGATGNTIYF
TRBJ1-1,.,TRBV19,.,TGTGCCAGTAGTCCTCTCTCCCGGGGGCTTGGAGCTTTCTTT,CASSPLSRGLGAFF
TRBJ2-3,.,TRBV2,TRBD2,TGTGCCAGCAGTGACCCTAGCGGGGGGGCCGAAGATACGCAGTATTTT,CASSDPSGGAEDTQYF
TRBJ2-7,.,TRBV5-1,TRBD2,TGCGCCAGCAGCTTGGGGCTAGCGGGGGCCCAAGAGCAGTACTTC,CASSLGLAGAQEQYF
TRBJ1-5,.,TRBV18,.,TGTGCCAGCTCACCGATAAGCGATCAGCCCCAGCATTTT,CASSPISDQPQHF
TRBJ2-3,once,TRBV19,TRBD2,TGTGCCAGTTCGACTAGCGGGGGACCTGATACGCAGTATTTT,CASSTSGGPDTQYF
TRBJ2-5,.,TRBV11-2,TRBD1,TGTGCCAGCAGCACCTCGACAGGGGCAGGGGAGACCCAGTACTTC,CASSTSTGAGETQYF
TRBJ1-1,.,TRBV18,.,TGTGCCAGCTCACCCAGGTACGGCAGCATGAACACTGAAGCTTTCTTT,CASSPRYGSMNTEAFF
TRBJ2-6,.,TRBV6-1,.,TGTGCCAGCAGTGAAGGGGTTAGGGGGTCTGGGGCCAACGTCCTGACTTTC,CASSEGVRGSGANVLTF
TRBJ2-5,.,TRBV2,TRBD2,TGTGCCAGCAGTGAACCCGGGGGGGCTATCGAAGAGACCCAGTACTTC,CASSEPGGAIEETQYF
TRBJ2-1,.,TRBV5-1,TRBD2,TGCGCCAGCAGAAAAGGGGCTAGCGGGGGGATCTATGACAATGAGCAGTTCTTC,CASRKGASGGIYDNEQFF
TRBJ2-5,.,TRBV2,.,TGTGCCAGCAGTGAAGGATCAGGGGCAATCATCCAAGAGACCCAGTACTTC,CASSEGSGAIIQETQYF
TRBJ2-5,.,TRBV6-5,.,TGTGCCAGCAGTTACTCAGATAGGGGACGAGAGACCCAGTACTTC,CASSYSDRGRETQYF
TRBJ1-6,.,TRBV7-2,.,TGTGCCAGCAGATGGGGAGTTAATTCACCCCTCCACTTT,CASRWGVNSPLHF
TRBJ2-5,.,TRBV12-5,.,TGTGCTAGTGGTTTGACCGGGGCCGAAGAGACCCAGTACTTC,CASGLTGAEETQYF
TRBJ2-1,.,TRBV30,.,TGTGCCTGGAGTCCTACAGGGAGCGAGCAGTTCTTC,CAWSPTGSEQFF